Listed below are T cell receptor beta chains from one sample, sequenced in a study of human T cells and chemical hapten exposure. TCRdb reprocessed the RACE reads via MiXCR and lists one record per CDR3 protein. The sample consists of 95,000 or so distinct CDR3 sequences, 11% of them appearing once. The sequencing here drew on whole blood, taken in connection with sensitization to the hapten diphenylcyclopropenone (DPC). Every receptor here comes from a middle-aged woman with alopecia areata. Some clones in this sample may be carry-over from other donors' samples. Both conserved end residues are part of each CDR3.

v_call cdr3_aa
TRBV6-2/TRBV6-3 CASNRPGLHSSYEQYF
TRBV5-4 CASSTGGSRDTQYF
TRBV11-2 CASSQGGLVNTGELFF
TRBV7-9 CASSSRDYPHEQFF
TRBV3-1 CASSQALLSGGYEQYF
TRBV28 CASSFRISGSMYEQFF
TRBV5-5 CASSLDVNEKLFF
TRBV6-2/TRBV6-3 CASSYEVAADTQYF
TRBV3-1 CASSQERGSYEQYF
TRBV3-1 CASSQTGGARTGELFF
TRBV6-5 CASSYSQKWERRETQYF
TRBV13 CASTRRGGPQETQYF
TRBV6-1 CASREQVSSYNEQFF
TRBV19 CASSTHPRLAREQYF
TRBV4-3 CASSRRGNTEAFF
TRBV6-5 CASRLTDTQYF
TRBV5-1 CASSQNRELFF
TRBV2 CASSFGTDEETQYF
TRBV12-3/TRBV12-4 CASSTTGWDEQFF
TRBV9 CASSENRVRSPLHF
TRBV27 CASSLRDRGRPNTEAFF
TRBV27 CASRLGLAGGQGTDTQYF
TRBV4-3 CASSQVGRQGAPGANVLTF
TRBV6-5 CASSYSRWQGGIYYGYTF
TRBV15 CATSRGPTSGSTNEQFF
TRBV6-4 CASSESTSGGADEQFF
TRBV20-1 CSAPSRLAGVIDTQYF
TRBV9 CASSPGQGPQHF
TRBV29-1 CSVRSAEETQYF
TRBV6-2/TRBV6-3 CASSPWATGELFF
TRBV12-3/TRBV12-4 CASRLTGGVSEAFF
TRBV19 CASMGYNQPQHF
TRBV19 CASSKDDRVGDEQFF
TRBV15 CATSGTDTQYF
TRBV6-5 CASSQGQVLNEQFF
TRBV29-1 CSVGRETENIQYF
TRBV6-2/TRBV6-3 CASRLDRFTGELFF
TRBV19 CASSKDRVESLNTEAFF
TRBV29-1 CSVDLGAGTEAFF
TRBV20-1 CSATSREVGNQPQHF
TRBV7-2 CASTRLTDTQYF
TRBV28 CASRVTSGRGKDTQYF
TRBV30 CAWSKSTDTQYF
TRBV24-1 CATRRGDEAFF
TRBV24-1 CATSDTDQYNEQFF
TRBV7-9 CASSAGTGKSNQPQHF
TRBV18 CASSGAIQETQYF
TRBV18 CASSPPLLPFQYF
TRBV30 CAWSSDRVFGYTF
TRBV4-3 CASSLLMSNEQFF
TRBV5-6 CASSLLDRVNTEAFF
TRBV6-2/TRBV6-3 CASSYTLGQPQHF
TRBV5-4 CASSPPVGGGDNEQFF
TRBV9 CASSVAGSYNEQFF